Following are 31 T cell receptor beta chains from one sample sequenced in a study of blood T cell repertoires in COVID-19. Assay used: immunoSEQ multiplex PCR; TCRdb lists only in-frame clones, some missing. This sample yields roughly 320,000 clones, of which 85% to 90% are seen a single time; 1.3% belongs to the top ten. The sample consisted of peripheral blood. All receptors come from a man between 65 and 85 years old with acute or convalescent COVID-19.

As DNA, the CDR3 is TGTGCCAGCAGCTGGGGGGGGCCAAATCAGCCCCAGCATTTT. As protein: CASSWGGPNQPQHF. The rearrangement links TRBV7-2 to TRBJ1-5; D may be TRBD1 (6 bases). From germline, CDR1 is SGHTA and CDR2 FQGNSA. V lost 4 bases and J lost 4, with 11 bases in between. The CDR3 length is 14 residues.

This rearrangement joins TRBV5-1 to TRBJ2-1, with 10 positions matching TRBD2. Germline V gene data show CDR1 as SGHRS and CDR2 as YFSETQ. Trimming removed 5 bases from V and 2 bases from J; junction bases left unmatched: 13. The CDR3 loop spans 18 amino acids. As DNA, the CDR3 is TGCGCCAGCAGGCATGTGAATAGCGGGAGGCAAACCTACAATGAGCAGTTCTTC. Its translation is CASRHVNSGRQTYNEQFF.

This clone was observed a few times. The chain combines TRBV3-1 (or the pseudogene TRBV3-2) with TRBJ2-7, with 8 nucleotides matching TRBD2. V lost 1 base and J lost 1; bases outside the gene matches: 6. The CDR3 is 16 residues long. Germline V gives CDR1 LGHDT, CDR2 YNNKEL (reference sequence). CDR3 amino acids: CASSQGLASESYEQYF. Written as DNA, the CDR3 is TGTGCCAGCAGCCAAGGACTAGCGTCCGAATCCTACGAGCAGTACTTC.

This chain connects TRBV18 to TRBJ1-2; 8 positions match TRBD1. J was trimmed by 4 bases and V by 2 bases; bases with no gene match: 6. The CDR3 is made up of 15 amino acids. Germline CDR1 and CDR2: KGHSH and LQKENI. This chain's CDR3 is CASSPTQGELYGYTF. The CDR3 bases are TGTGCCAGCTCACCAACACAGGGGGAACTCTATGGCTACACCTTC. Looking up the rest from reference TRBV18 and TRBJ1-2 gives the full variable domain: NAGVMQNPRHLVRRRGQEARLRCSPMKGHSHVYWYRQLPEEGLKFMVYLQKENIIDESGMPKERFSAEFPKEGPSILRIQQVVRGDSAAYFCASSPTQGELYGYTFGSGTRLTVV.

The chain recombines TRBV28 with TRBJ1-2; 9 bases are shared with TRBD1. CDR3 length equals 19 residues. Germline V CDR1 and CDR2: MDHEN, SYDVKM. J gave up 7 bases and V 4 bases, and 22 bases lay outside the gene matches. The CDR3 nucleotides read TGTGCCAGCAGTTCAAATCCGGGACAGGGAGGTTATTTTCCGGGTGGCTACACCTTC. Its translation is CASSSNPGQGGYFPGGYTF.

The chain employs TRBV6-2 or TRBV6-3 and TRBJ1-5, with 8 bases lining up with TRBD1. V was clipped by 5 bases and J by 2 bases; unmatched bases: 5. CDR3 size: 15 residues. Germline assignment: CDR1 MNHEY and CDR2 SVGEGT. The CDR3 reads CASSTGQGGNQPQHF. CDR3 in DNA: TGTGCCAGCAGTACAGGACAGGGAGGCAATCAGCCCCAGCATTTT.

The rearrangement joins TRBV30 to TRBJ2-3; unclear D gene. Trimming took off 3 bases at V and 1 base at J, with 5 bases between the two ends. The germline V gene has CDR1 GTSNPN and CDR2 SVGIG (reference sequence). This CDR3 contains 12 residues. CDR3 nucleotides: TGTGCCTGGAGACAGCGCACAGATACGCAGTATTTT. It encodes CAWRQRTDTQYF.

The chain has TRBV5-1 and TRBJ2-5; the match to TRBD2 covers 7 bases. CDR3 length equals 13 residues. Per the germline V gene, CDR1 is SGHRS and CDR2 is YFSETQ. V gave up 2 bases and J gave up 7 bases; unmatched junction bases: 5. This chain's CDR3 is CASSFRGGRTQYF. CDR3 bases: TGCGCCAGCAGCTTTAGGGGCGGGAGGACCCAGTACTTC.

The count of this clone is one. The J gene is TRBJ1-5, the V gene TRBV11-2, with 11 bases aligning to TRBD1. V was pared by 4 bases and J by 2 bases, with 7 bases of the junction left unmatched. The CDR3 runs 17 residues. CDR1 SGHAT and CDR2 FQNNGV come from the germline V gene. This chain's CDR3 is CASSSGQGARGNQPQHF. CDR3 in DNA: TGTGCCAGCAGCTCTGGACAGGGGGCGCGTGGCAATCAGCCCCAGCATTTT.

The V and J genes are TRBV21-1 and TRBJ2-7; the table assigns TRBD2, which was not confirmed against the DNA. TRBV21-1 corresponds to a pseudogene. The CDR3 is made up of 18 amino acids. CDR3 loop: CASSTKPRTSGEAYEQYF. The CDR3 region has the DNA TGTGCCAGCAGCACCAAGCCGAGGACTAGCGGGGAAGCCTACGAGCAGTACTTC.

The chain joins TRBV4-3 to TRBJ2-3; D not certain. CDR3 size: 20 residues. From germline, CDR1 is LGHNA and CDR2 YSLEER. Trimming pared 0 bases from V and 2 bases from J, leaving 24 bases between. The DNA for the CDR3 is TGCGCCAGCAGCCAAGAATGTGCGACCCCTAATGCGGCATCCACAGATACGCAGTATTTT. Translation: CASSQECATPNAASTDTQYF.

In its sample, this clone was seen once. The chain recombines TRBV15 with TRBJ2-7, with TRBD1 matching 9 bases. The CDR3 spans 15 residues. V dropped 1 base and J dropped 3; count of bases not matched to a gene: 4. The germline gives CDR1 LNHNV, CDR2 YYDKDF (reference sequence). The CDR3, as DNA: TGTGCCACCAGCAGAGCCGGGACAGGGTACTACGAGCAGTACTTC. This codes for CATSRAGTGYYEQYF.

This clone was recorded once. This chain joins TRBV10-3 and TRBJ2-5; a possible D gene is TRBD1 (6 bases). The CDR3 extends over 13 amino acids. Germline V lookup: CDR1 ENHRY, CDR2 SYGVKD. V was trimmed by 5 bases and J by 3 bases, leaving 10 bases between them. CDR3 DNA sequence: TGTGCCATCAGTCAGAGGACAGAAGAGACCCAGTACTTC. Translating it yields CAISQRTEETQYF.

The chain links TRBV20-1 to TRBJ1-2; D not certain. The V end was cut by 7 bases, the J end by 3 bases, with 6 bases between. The CDR3 extends over 10 amino acids. Germline CDR1 reads DFQATT; CDR2 reads SNEGSKA (reference sequence). CDR3 DNA: TGCAGTGTTAAATACTATGGCTACACCTTC. It codes for CSVKYYGYTF.

J is TRBJ1-5 and V is TRBV19, with D possibly matching TRBD1 (6 bases). The CDR3 consists of 15 residues. With 2 bases removed from V and 3 bases from J, the gap between germline ends came to 11 bases. From germline, CDR1 is LNHDA and CDR2 SQIVND (reference sequence). The CDR3 bases are TGTGCCAGTAGTATATCCGGACAGATCAATCAGCCCCAGCATTTT. Protein: CASSISGQINQPQHF.

This chain connects TRBV12-2 to TRBJ2-1; TRBD2 is the table's D call, not checked against the DNA. TRBV12-2 is a known pseudogene. The CDR3 loop spans 15 amino acids. CDR3 DNA: TGTGCAAGTCGCTCTCCGGGACTAGCAGACAATGAGCAGTTCTTC. Residues: CASRSPGLADNEQFF.

V and J are TRBV19 and TRBJ2-5; 8 nucleotides match TRBD1. Germline-derived CDR1 and CDR2 are LNHDA and SQIVND (reference sequence). With V trimmed by 5 bases and J by 5 bases, 13 bases remained unmatched. This CDR3 spans 16 amino acids. CDR3 nucleotide sequence: TGTGCCAGTAGTCCCCGACAGGGGACATCTTCCGAGACCCAGTACTTC. Translation: CASSPRQGTSSETQYF.

V and J are TRBV9 and TRBJ1-2, with a tentative D call TRBD1 (5 bases). This CDR3 region has 17 residues. V was trimmed by 2 bases and J by 0 bases, leaving 17 bases between them. The V gene's germline CDR1 is SGDLS and CDR2 YYNGEE. This chain's CDR3 is CASSVKGTGLTNYGYTF. The CDR3 DNA follows: TGTGCCAGCAGCGTCAAAGGTACGGGACTTACTAACTATGGCTACACCTTC.

The chain carries TRBV10-2 and TRBJ1-6, with a tentative D call TRBD1 (6 bases). Germline V gene lookup returns CDR1 WSHSY and CDR2 SAAADI. V dropped 10 bases and J dropped 10 bases, with 14 bases sitting between them. This CDR3 contains 12 residues. CDR3 DNA: TGCGCCACCCAGGGGTCGGGGTCACCCCTCCACTTT. Amino acids: CATQGSGSPLHF.

CDR3 DNA sequence: TGTGCCAGCAGTCGGGATCATCAGCCCCAGCATTTT. Protein product: CASSRDHQPQHF. The chain recombines TRBV12-3 or TRBV12-4 with TRBJ1-5; D gene ambiguous. The V end lost 5 bases, the J end lost 5 bases, and 7 bases lay between the germline ends. This CDR3 contains 12 residues.

This sequence joins TRBV2 and TRBJ2-3, with 12 bases identical to TRBD2. Germline assignment: CDR1 SNHLY and CDR2 FYNNEI. J gave up 10 bases and V 3 bases, and 8 bases lay outside the gene matches. The CDR3 has 15 amino acids. This CDR3 reads CASSDLPGLAGPQYF. In DNA form, the CDR3 reads TGTGCCAGCAGTGACCTGCCGGGACTAGCGGGCCCGCAGTATTTT. The entire variable domain, with the rest obtained from reference TRBV2 and TRBJ2-3, is as follows: EPEVTQTPSHQVTQMGQEVILRCVPISNHLYFYWYRQILGQKVEFLVSFYNNEISEKSEIFDDQFSVERPDGSNFTLKIRSTKLEDSAMYFCASSDLPGLAGPQYFGPGTRLTVL.

J is TRBJ2-2 and V is TRBV30; weak D call: TRBD2 (5 bases). Germline V gene lookup returns CDR1 GTSNPN and CDR2 SVGIG (reference sequence). The CDR3 is made up of 13 amino acids. V lost 0 bases and J lost 9, with 11 bases in between. The CDR3 is CAWSVQRAWELFF. CDR3 nucleotide sequence: TGTGCCTGGAGTGTCCAGAGGGCCTGGGAGCTGTTTTTT.

V and J are TRBV19 and TRBJ2-7; 8 nucleotides align to TRBD1. Germline values: CDR1 LNHDA, CDR2 SQIVND (reference sequence). The trim removed 5 bases at V and 2 bases at J, leaving 5 bases unmatched. CDR3 length equals 14 residues. The DNA for the CDR3 is TGTGCCAGTAGTCCCGGACAGGGAACCTACGAGCAGTACTTC. It is translated as CASSPGQGTYEQYF.

The chain combines TRBV7-6 with TRBJ2-7; TRBD1 aligns across 9 bases. Trimming removed 2 bases from V and 4 bases from J; junction bases left unmatched: 9. This CDR3 spans 16 amino acids. Germline CDR1 is SGHVS and CDR2 is FNYEAQ. The CDR3 loop is CASSLSSGQGTYEQYF. The CDR3 coding sequence is TGTGCCAGCAGCTTATCGTCGGGACAGGGTACTTACGAGCAGTACTTC.

The rearrangement joins TRBV15 to TRBJ2-3; 8 bases fit TRBD1. The trim removed 2 bases at V and 4 bases at J, leaving 8 bases unmatched. Germline lookup yields CDR1 LNHNV and CDR2 YYDKDF (reference sequence). This CDR3 is built from 16 residues. The CDR3 sequence: CATSRLTGTGSDTQYF. CDR3 coding DNA: TGTGCCACCAGCAGACTTACTGGGACAGGTTCAGATACGCAGTATTTT.

Note on this clone: Different DNA sequences within this sample yield the same CDR3. The V gene is TRBV28, the J gene TRBJ2-1, with TRBD1 identical over 7 bases. Germline CDR1 reads MDHEN; CDR2 reads SYDVKM. The CDR3 runs 15 residues. V gave up 4 bases and J gave up 1 base; unmatched junction bases: 4. CDR3 nucleotides: TGTGCCAGCAGTTCCCCGGGACAGTCCTACAATGAGCAGTTCTTC. Translation: CASSSPGQSYNEQFF.

The J gene is TRBJ1-2, the V gene TRBV28, with 7 bases identical to TRBD1. CDR3 length equals 14 residues. Trimming took 5 bases from V and 4 from J; bases not matched to a gene: 7. Germline CDR1 MDHEN, CDR2 SYDVKM. The CDR3 is CASSRQGRSYGYTF. CDR3 coding DNA: TGTGCCAGCAGTCGACAGGGAAGGAGCTATGGCTACACCTTC.

Here the CDR3 reads CASSGGQDVHTQYF. The CDR3 coding sequence is TGCGCCAGCAGCGGGGGACAGGACGTTCATACGCAGTATTTT. The chain employs TRBV5-1 and TRBJ2-3, with TRBD1 matching 8 bases. The germline V gene encodes CDR1 SGHRS and CDR2 YFSETQ. The CDR3 sequence is 14 residues long. The trim removed 4 bases at V and 7 bases at J, leaving 8 bases unmatched.

The V call is TRBV18, the J call TRBJ2-7; 8 nucleotides line up with TRBD2. V lost 3 bases, J lost 6 bases, and 13 bases stayed unmatched. CDR3 length: 16 amino acids. The germline gives CDR1 KGHSH, CDR2 LQKENI. CDR3 region: CASSPAGGGRIGEQYF. CDR3 in DNA: TGTGCCAGCTCACCCGCCGGGGGGGGGCGCATTGGCGAGCAGTACTTC.

V gene TRBV28 combines with J gene TRBJ1-2, with D tentatively TRBD1 (5 bases). The CDR3 spans 13 residues. Trimming took off 6 bases at V and 5 bases at J, with 13 bases between the two ends. CDR1 and CDR2 from the germline V gene are MDHEN and SYDVKM. CDR3 nucleotides: TGTGCCAGCAGAGTCGGGGGTCAATATGGCTACACCTTC. Its translation is CASRVGGQYGYTF.

V gene TRBV7-3 combines with J gene TRBJ2-1; no reliable D call. CDR3 length: 16 residues. V gave up 1 base and J gave up 0 bases, with 10 bases separating them. In germline, CDR1 is SGHTA, CDR2 FQGTGA. The CDR3 sequence: CASSLSGASSYNEQFF. CDR3 coding DNA: TGTGCCAGCAGCTTAAGCGGCGCGAGCTCCTACAATGAGCAGTTCTTC.